This passage covers 32 T cell receptor beta chains from one sample sequenced in a study of identical twins. TCRdb ran MiXCR on the 5' RACE reads and lists one entry per CDR3 protein. The repertoire includes 1,800,000 or so distinct CDR3 sequences, roughly a third of them detected once, and roughly 0.3% sits in the top ten. Sample: cord blood. The receptors originated from a newborn girl in good health.

The table lists this clonotype with a few counts. V gene TRBV2 combines with J gene TRBJ2-5; a weak D match, TRBD2 (6 bases). Trimming shortened V by 6 bases and J by 4 bases, and 12 bases separated the two germline ends. The CDR3 has 13 residues. CDR1 is SNHLY and CDR2 is FYNNEI in the germline V gene. The CDR3 region has the DNA TGTGCCAGCAGACTAGCTAGGTCAGAGACCCAGTACTTC. Its protein product is CASRLARSETQYF. Filled out from reference TRBV2 and TRBJ2-5, the complete variable domain reads EPEVTQTPSHQVTQMGQEVILRCVPISNHLYFYWYRQILGQKVEFLVSFYNNEISEKSEIFDDQFSVERPDGSNFTLKIRSTKLEDSAMYFCASRLARSETQYFGPGTRLLVL.

This clonotype was counted only a few times. V and J are TRBV27 and TRBJ1-2; D unresolved. The CDR3 has 12 amino acids. V was trimmed by 3 bases and J by 5 bases, leaving 7 bases between them. Looked up from germline, CDR1 is MNHEY and CDR2 is SMNVEV (reference sequence). The CDR3 region has the DNA TGTGCCAGCAGTTTCGCGGGGTATGGCTACACCTTC. Amino acid sequence: CASSFAGYGYTF.

V gene TRBV20-1 combines with J gene TRBJ2-3, with TRBD2 matching over 9 bases. Germline V gene sequence: CDR1 DFQATT, CDR2 SNEGSKA (reference sequence). The CDR3 has 17 residues. Trimming cost V 2 bases and J 2 bases; bases outside gene matches: 11. This CDR3 reads CSARIRGRALHTDTQYF. The CDR3 nucleotides read TGCAGTGCTAGAATTCGCGGGAGGGCCCTCCACACAGATACGCAGTATTTT.

This clonotype was counted only a few times. The rearrangement joins TRBV20-1 to TRBJ1-1; no reliable D call. Germline values: CDR1 DFQATT, CDR2 SNEGSKA (reference sequence). V gave up 0 bases and J gave up 1 base, with 12 bases separating them. The CDR3 runs to 15 residues. CDR3: CSARDPIRQNTEAFF. CDR3 nucleotide sequence: TGCAGTGCTAGAGATCCCATTCGGCAGAACACTGAAGCTTTCTTT.

The CDR3 spells CASSLAEGYSEQFF. In nucleotides, the CDR3 is TGCGCCAGCAGCTTGGCCGAGGGGTACTCCGAGCAGTTCTTC. This chain uses TRBV5-1 with TRBJ2-1; D may match TRBD1 or TRBD2 (5 bases each). CDR1 is SGHRS, CDR2 YFSETQ, per germline. The CDR3 has 14 amino acids. Trimming removed 0 bases from V and 10 bases from J, with 14 bases in between.

The V call is TRBV5-1, the J call TRBJ2-5, with 10 bases lining up with TRBD2. With 0 bases clipped from V and 1 base from J, the junction kept 6 bases outside the gene matches. The CDR3 contains 17 residues. Germline CDR1 is SGHRS and CDR2 is YFSETQ. The CDR3 DNA reads TGCGCCAGCAGCTTGGTTCTAGCGGGGGATATCCAAGAGACCCAGTACTTC. Translated, it gives CASSLVLAGDIQETQYF.

The chain carries TRBV20-1 and TRBJ2-5, with D tentatively TRBD2 (6 bases). Germline V CDR1 and CDR2: DFQATT, SNEGSKA (reference sequence). Deletions cut 4 bases from V and 5 bases from J, with 11 bases between. This CDR3 has 12 residues. The CDR3 DNA reads as TGCAGTGCTATGTCTAGCGAGGAGACCCAGTACTTC. Translation: CSAMSSEETQYF.

This clonotype was counted a few times. This chain connects TRBV5-6 to TRBJ1-1, with 7 bases aligning to TRBD1. The CDR3 is made up of 15 amino acids. The germline V gene has CDR1 SGHDT and CDR2 YYEEEE. V lost 2 bases to trimming and J lost 0 bases; unmatched junction nucleotides: 4. CDR3 protein: CASSLKGALNTEAFF. CDR3 nucleotide sequence: TGTGCCAGCAGCTTAAAGGGGGCGCTGAACACTGAAGCTTTCTTT.

This clonotype was counted a few times. The CDR3 loop is CASSLVYSSYEQYF. CDR3 nucleotides: TGCGCCAGCAGCTTGGTCTATAGCTCCTACGAGCAGTACTTC. This chain joins TRBV5-1 and TRBJ2-7; D not certain. From germline, CDR1 is SGHRS and CDR2 YFSETQ. CDR3 length: 14 residues. The V and J ends lost 0 bases and 0 bases respectively, with 7 bases between them.

This rearrangement joins TRBV12-3 or TRBV12-4 to TRBJ1-1; 7 nucleotides align to TRBD1. CDR3 length: 14 amino acids. The ends lost 5 bases at V and 4 bases at J; junction bases unmatched: 7. Here the CDR3 DNA reads TGTGCCAGCAGTCACACCCAGGGGGGCACTGAAGCTTTCTTT. Translating it yields CASSHTQGGTEAFF.

The chain is built from TRBV3-1 and TRBJ2-7; 7 bases map to TRBD2. The CDR3 consists of 14 residues. Germline CDR1 reads LGHDT; CDR2 reads YNNKEL (reference sequence). V lost 1 base, J lost 4 bases, and 4 bases stayed unmatched. The CDR3 loop reads CASSQGTRPYEQYF. DNA of the CDR3: TGTGCCAGCAGCCAAGGGACTAGACCTTACGAGCAGTACTTC.

The sample holds a few counts of this clonotype. The chain links TRBV10-3 to TRBJ1-1; D gene uncertain. The germline V gene encodes CDR1 ENHRY and CDR2 SYGVKD. V gave up 7 bases and J gave up 1 base, with 4 bases separating them. This CDR3 has 11 amino acids. CDR3 nucleotide sequence: TGTGCCATCAAAGAGAACACTGAAGCTTTCTTT. It encodes CAIKENTEAFF.

Note on this clonotype: Germline and junction disagree at one end, which may indicate a read error. This chain links TRBV5-1 with TRBJ2-3, with no clear D. CDR1 and CDR2 (germline): SGHRS, YFSETQ. The CDR3 has 12 residues. The CDR3 nucleotides are TGCGCCGGCAGTTTAGGATCAGATACGCAGTATTTT. This translates into CAGSLGSDTQYF. The full variable domain, completed using reference TRBV5-1 and TRBJ2-3, is KAGVTQTPRYLIKTRGQQVTLSCSPISGHRSVSWYQQTPGQGLQFLFEYFSETQRNKGNFPGRFSGRQFSNSRSEMNVSTLELGDSALYLCAGSLGSDTQYFGPGTRLTVL.

This clonotype appeared a few times. The V and J genes are TRBV10-3 and TRBJ2-1, with D possibly TRBD1 on 6 matching bases. The length of the CDR3 is 14 residues. The ends were cut back, 0 bases at V and 7 bases at J, with 10 bases in the middle. Germline CDR1 ENHRY, CDR2 SYGVKD. The CDR3 sequence is CAISESGTINEQFF. Here the CDR3 DNA reads TGTGCCATCAGTGAGTCGGGGACAATTAATGAGCAGTTCTTC.

The rearrangement uses TRBV11-2 and TRBJ2-1; D perhaps matches TRBD2 (5 bases). Germline-derived CDR1 and CDR2 are SGHAT and FQNNGV. With 5 bases removed from V and 4 bases from J, the gap between germline ends came to 18 bases. The CDR3 is made up of 16 amino acids. CDR3 nucleotide sequence: TGTGCCAGCAGCCCCAAACGGGGAACCCTTTACAATGAGCAGTTCTTC. It translates to CASSPKRGTLYNEQFF.

There are many counts of this clonotype. The genes are TRBV9 and TRBJ2-5; D uncertain. The CDR3 spans 15 residues. V shed 0 bases and J shed 5 bases, with 14 bases lying between them. Germline lookup yields CDR1 SGDLS and CDR2 YYNGEE. CDR3 region: CASSVESLPTETQYF. CDR3 DNA: TGTGCCAGCAGCGTAGAGAGCCTACCGACGGAGACCCAGTACTTC.

This clonotype was counted between two and nine times. The gene calls are TRBV29-1 and TRBJ1-2; possible D gene TRBD1, 5 bases. Trimming took 3 bases from V and 5 from J, leaving 22 bases between them. Germline V gene sequence: CDR1 SQVTM, CDR2 ANQGSEA. The CDR3 is 16 amino acids. This CDR3 reads CSVEGGTSQGVYGYTF. The CDR3 DNA is TGCAGCGTTGAGGGAGGGACCAGTCAGGGTGTTTATGGCTACACCTTC.

This clonotype was observed a few times. The J gene is TRBJ1-5, the V gene TRBV24-1; D perhaps matches TRBD1 (6 bases). The V and J ends lost 3 bases and 1 base respectively, with 6 bases between them. Germline CDR1 is KGHDR and CDR2 is SFDVKD. The CDR3 is 14 amino acids. Here the CDR3 reads CATSDTGSNQPQHF. CDR3 DNA: TGTGCCACCAGTGATACAGGGAGCAATCAGCCCCAGCATTTT.

The chain joins TRBV12-3 or TRBV12-4 to TRBJ2-5; D gene uncertain. The J call may be in error: the DNA end matches TRBJ2-7 better. The CDR3 is 12 residues long. The CDR3 loop reads CASSSRFSEQYF. The CDR3 nucleotides read TGTGCCAGCAGCTCGAGATTTAGCGAGCAGTACTTC.

The V and J genes are TRBV7-9 and TRBJ2-1; maybe TRBD2 (5 bases). The germline V gene has CDR1 SEHNR and CDR2 FQNEAQ (reference sequence). V was trimmed by 1 base and J by 1 base, leaving 11 bases between them. The CDR3 is 16 amino acids. The CDR3 here is CASSLERQRSYNEQFF. In nucleotides, the CDR3 is TGTGCCAGCAGCTTAGAGCGGCAGAGGTCCTACAATGAGCAGTTCTTC. The variable domain in full, completed from reference TRBV7-9 and TRBJ2-1, reads DTGVSQNPRHKITKRGQNVTFRCDPISEHNRLYWYRQTLGQGPEFLTYFQNEAQLEKSRLLSDRFSAERPKGSFSTLEIQRTEQGDSAMYLCASSLERQRSYNEQFFGPGTRLTVL.

In this sample, this clonotype turned up a few times. The J gene is TRBJ2-1, the V gene TRBV24-1; 13 nucleotides line up with TRBD2. V trimming: 3 bases; J trimming: 0 bases; junction bases outside the gene matches: 1. The CDR3 length is 17 residues. The germline gives CDR1 KGHDR, CDR2 SFDVKD. CDR3 coding DNA: TGTGCCACCAGTGATCGGACTAGCGGGAGCTCCTACAATGAGCAGTTCTTC. Translated: CATSDRTSGSSYNEQFF.

The chain couples TRBV11-2 to TRBJ2-1; 10 bases agree with TRBD1. Germline values: CDR1 SGHAT, CDR2 FQNNGV. Unmatched junction bases numbered 9, after V lost 3 bases and J lost 4 bases. CDR3 length equals 17 residues. In nucleotides, the CDR3 is TGTGCCAGCAGCTTGTCCCCCAGGACAGGGGGTTACAATGAGCAGTTCTTC. Its translation: CASSLSPRTGGYNEQFF.

This rearrangement joins TRBV12-3 or TRBV12-4 to TRBJ2-2, with 7 bases aligning to TRBD2. Trimming at V came to 5 bases and at J to 1 base, leaving 4 bases not matched to a gene. The length of the CDR3 is 15 residues. This CDR3 is CASSPIAGNTGELFF. For the CDR3, the DNA is TGTGCCAGCAGTCCCATAGCGGGGAACACCGGGGAGCTGTTTTTT.

The genes are TRBV7-9 and TRBJ1-2, with D possibly being TRBD1 (6 bases). This CDR3 is 16 amino acids long. Trimming took off 5 bases at V and 0 bases at J, with 16 bases between the two ends. CDR1 is SEHNR, CDR2 FQNEAQ, per germline (reference sequence). The CDR3 sequence is CASSPDQGRTNYGYTF. The CDR3, as DNA: TGTGCCAGCAGCCCGGACCAGGGGAGAACTAACTATGGCTACACCTTC.

Details on this clonotype: One end of the junction is discordant with germline, which a read error may explain. The J gene is TRBJ2-7, the V gene TRBV3-1, with 13 nucleotides matching TRBD2. The CDR3 runs to 16 residues. Germline loops: CDR1 LGHDT, CDR2 YNNKEL (reference sequence). The CDR3 here is CTSSQDGGLAGDEQYF. The CDR3, as DNA: TGTACCAGCAGCCAAGATGGAGGACTAGCGGGAGACGAGCAGTACTTC.

With regard to this clonotype: It is likely a read error, because the conserved phenylalanine at the end of the CDR3 is missing. The gene calls are TRBV5-1 and TRBJ2-1, with 12 bases lining up with TRBD2. The V gene's germline CDR1 is SGHRS and CDR2 YFSETQ. The CDR3 length is 15 residues. V gave up 5 bases and J gave up 5 bases; unmatched junction bases: 5. The CDR3 DNA reads TGCGCCAGCAGACAACTAGCGGGGGGCAACAATGAGCAGTTCTAC. It translates to CASRQLAGGNNEQFY.

This rearrangement joins TRBV4-1 to TRBJ1-5, with a tentative D call TRBD1 (5 bases). The CDR3 sequence is 17 residues long. The germline CDR1 and CDR2 sequences are MGHRA and YSYEKL. Trimming pared 0 bases from V and 2 bases from J, leaving 14 bases between. The CDR3 is CASSQEWQGKGNQPQHF. Written as DNA, the CDR3 is TGCGCCAGCAGCCAAGAGTGGCAGGGAAAGGGCAATCAGCCCCAGCATTTT.

The CDR3 reads CASSPSGTGYGYTF. The CDR3 nucleotides are TGTGCCAGCAGCCCCTCAGGGACGGGATATGGCTACACCTTC. The chain links TRBV14 to TRBJ1-2; D might be TRBD1 (5 bases). Germline V gene lookup returns CDR1 SGHDN and CDR2 FVKESK. The V gene lost 4 bases and the J gene lost 5 bases, with 14 bases spanning the gap. The CDR3 is made up of 14 amino acids.

This clonotype has a handful of counts. The chain links TRBV27 to TRBJ1-1, with D possibly being TRBD1 (6 bases). Germline-derived CDR1 and CDR2 are MNHEY and SMNVEV (reference sequence). The CDR3 loop spans 14 amino acids. The V and J ends lost 5 bases and 6 bases respectively, with 16 bases between them. The CDR3 sequence is CASSMPNRVSEAFF. DNA of the CDR3: TGTGCCAGCAGTATGCCCAACAGGGTCTCTGAAGCTTTCTTT.

Ten or more counts support this clonotype. J is TRBJ2-3 and V is TRBV24-1, with a possible D match to TRBD2 (5 bases). V lost 5 bases and J 1 base, leaving 9 bases between the germline ends. Germline CDR1 reads KGHDR; CDR2 reads SFDVKD. The CDR3 loop spans 14 amino acids. The CDR3 loop is CATSASPRTDTQYF. CDR3 DNA: TGTGCCACCAGTGCTAGCCCTCGCACAGATACGCAGTATTTT.

V gene TRBV29-1 combines with J gene TRBJ2-5; the match to TRBD2 covers 8 bases. In germline, CDR1 is SQVTM, CDR2 ANQGSEA. CDR3 size: 14 residues. V shed 6 bases, J shed 2 bases, and the junction held 8 bases outside the gene matches. The CDR3 coding sequence is TGCAGCGTCCCGCTAGCGGGCGGACAAGAGACCCAGTACTTC. It translates to CSVPLAGGQETQYF.

This chain links TRBV11-2 with TRBJ2-6; D unclear. The CDR3 contains 15 residues. V was cut by 5 bases and J by 0 bases, with 8 bases left in between. From germline, CDR1 is SGHAT and CDR2 FQNNGV. The CDR3: CASSPVVSGANVLTF. The CDR3, as DNA: TGTGCCAGCAGCCCGGTCGTCTCTGGGGCCAACGTCCTGACTTTC.